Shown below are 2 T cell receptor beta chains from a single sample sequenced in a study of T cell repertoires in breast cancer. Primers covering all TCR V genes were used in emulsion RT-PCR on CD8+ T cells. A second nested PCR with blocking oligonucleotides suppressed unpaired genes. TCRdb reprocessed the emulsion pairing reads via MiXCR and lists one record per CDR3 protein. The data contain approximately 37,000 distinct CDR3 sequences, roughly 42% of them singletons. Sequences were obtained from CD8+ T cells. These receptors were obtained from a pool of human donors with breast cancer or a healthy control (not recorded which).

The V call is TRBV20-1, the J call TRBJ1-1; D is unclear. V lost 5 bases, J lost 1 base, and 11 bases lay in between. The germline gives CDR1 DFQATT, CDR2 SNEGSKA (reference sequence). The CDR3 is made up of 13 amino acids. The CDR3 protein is CSAEISRNTEAFF. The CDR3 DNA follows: TGCAGTGCTGAGATTAGCAGGAACACTGAAGCTTTCTTT.

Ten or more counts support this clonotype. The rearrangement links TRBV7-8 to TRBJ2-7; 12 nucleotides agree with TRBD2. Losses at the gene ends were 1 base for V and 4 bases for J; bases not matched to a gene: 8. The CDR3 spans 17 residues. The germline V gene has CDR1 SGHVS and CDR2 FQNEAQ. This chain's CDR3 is CASSLVWLAGGWYEQYF. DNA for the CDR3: TGTGCCAGCAGCTTAGTTTGGCTAGCGGGGGGGTGGTACGAGCAGTACTTC.